What follows are 7 T cell receptor beta chains derived from one specimen sequenced in a study of T-cell reconstitution after alpha-beta-depleted transplantation in children. Unique molecular identifiers were incorporated into the prepared TCRbeta library. TCRdb re-called the PCR reads with MiXCR, one entry per CDR3 protein. The repertoire has about 110,000 distinct CDR3 sequences, about 6% of them found once; the top ten carry approximately 25%. Sequencing was performed on PBMCs, mostly from graft donor cells, taken 360 days after TCRalphabeta/CD19-depleted stem cell transplant. Source of these receptors: a male patient aged 2-15 years who had a stem cell transplant for acute lymphoblastic leukemia, so the T cells may come from the graft donor.

This clonotype was found a few times. This chain's CDR3 is CANTLTGKDHEQYF. Written as DNA, the CDR3 is TGTGCCAACACATTGACAGGGAAGGATCACGAGCAGTACTTC. This chain links TRBV7-2 with TRBJ2-7; TRBD1 matches 7 bases. J lost 5 bases, V lost 10 bases, and 14 bases had no gene match. The CDR3 is made up of 14 amino acids. Per germline, CDR1 SGHTA and CDR2 FQGNSA.

V is TRBV2 and J is TRBJ2-1; tentative D call: TRBD2 (6 bases). CDR1 is SNHLY and CDR2 is FYNNEI in the germline V gene. Trimming cost V 7 bases and J 5 bases, with 12 bases left between them. The CDR3 loop spans 13 amino acids. CDR3 bases: TGTGCCAGCACCGGGGGAAGGAACAATGAGCAGTTCTTC. This translates into CASTGGRNNEQFF.

This clonotype was counted a few times. The chain employs TRBV24-1 and TRBJ2-2; unclear D gene. The CDR3 totals 14 residues. V was cut by 3 bases and J by 13 bases, with 17 bases left in between. CDR1 is KGHDR, CDR2 SFDVKD, per germline. The CDR3 nucleotides are TGTGCCACCAGTGATCCCTTGACTGTAACGGGGCTGTTTTTT. This codes for CATSDPLTVTGLFF.

This clonotype appeared many times. V gene TRBV25-1 combines with J gene TRBJ1-5; 9 nucleotides line up with TRBD1. Per germline, CDR1 MGHDK and CDR2 SYGVNS. The length of the CDR3 is 15 residues. The V gene end was trimmed by 2 bases and the J gene end by 7 bases; junction bases not matched to a gene: 6. The DNA of the CDR3 is TGTGCCAGCAGTGAAGGGACAGGGAAGGGGCAGCCCCAGCATTTT. Protein sequence: CASSEGTGKGQPQHF.

This clonotype was detected only a few times. This chain links TRBV18 with TRBJ2-1; D unresolved. Trimming stripped 4 bases from V and 10 bases from J, with 11 bases between. In germline, CDR1 is KGHSH, CDR2 LQKENI. The CDR3 runs 12 residues. For the CDR3, the DNA is TGTGCCAGCTCACTGAGCGTCGAAGAGCAGTTCTTC. This translates into CASSLSVEEQFF. Supplemented by reference TRBV18 and TRBJ2-1, the full variable domain reads NAGVMQNPRHLVRRRGQEARLRCSPMKGHSHVYWYRQLPEEGLKFMVYLQKENIIDESGMPKERFSAEFPKEGPSILRIQQVVRGDSAAYFCASSLSVEEQFFGPGTRLTVL.

This clonotype was counted at least ten times. The V gene is TRBV7-9, the J gene TRBJ1-6, with 7 bases that match TRBD1. Germline-derived CDR1 and CDR2 are SEHNR and FQNEAQ (reference sequence). The CDR3 sequence is 14 residues long. V was clipped by 3 bases and J by 8 bases; unmatched bases: 4. The CDR3 DNA sequence: TGTGCCAGCAGCTTGAAGGGGGCGGATTCACCCCTCCACTTT. Translation: CASSLKGADSPLHF.

The table lists this clonotype with many counts. The chain employs TRBV2 and TRBJ2-7; D gene unclear. Germline V gene sequence: CDR1 SNHLY, CDR2 FYNNEI. With 6 bases removed from V and 3 bases from J, the gap between germline ends came to 6 bases. This CDR3 spans 11 amino acids. CDR3 DNA sequence: TGTGCCAGCAGCGGCGTCTACGAGCAGTACTTC. This codes for CASSGVYEQYF.